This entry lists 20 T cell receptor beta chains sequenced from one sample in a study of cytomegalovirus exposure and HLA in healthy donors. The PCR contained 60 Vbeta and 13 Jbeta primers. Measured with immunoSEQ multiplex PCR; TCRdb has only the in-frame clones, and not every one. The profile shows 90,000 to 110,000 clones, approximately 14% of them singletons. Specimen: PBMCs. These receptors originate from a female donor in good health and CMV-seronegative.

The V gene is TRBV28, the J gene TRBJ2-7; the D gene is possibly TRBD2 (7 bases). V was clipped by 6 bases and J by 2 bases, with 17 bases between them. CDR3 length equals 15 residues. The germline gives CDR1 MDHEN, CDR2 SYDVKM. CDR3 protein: CASRGGRGSAYEQYF. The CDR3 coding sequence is TGTGCCAGCAGGGGGGGGCGGGGGAGCGCCTACGAGCAGTACTTC.

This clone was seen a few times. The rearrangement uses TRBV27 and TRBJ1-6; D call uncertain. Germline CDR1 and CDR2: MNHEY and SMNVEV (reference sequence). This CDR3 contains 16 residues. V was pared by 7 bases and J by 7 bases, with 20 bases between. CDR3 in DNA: TGTGCCAGCATTTACTATCCGCGGGTACCAAATTCACCCCTCCACTTT. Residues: CASIYYPRVPNSPLHF.

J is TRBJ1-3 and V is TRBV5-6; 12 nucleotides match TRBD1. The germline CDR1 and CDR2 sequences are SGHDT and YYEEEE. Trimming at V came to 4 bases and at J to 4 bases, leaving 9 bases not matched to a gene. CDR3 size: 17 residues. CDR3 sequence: CASSQIWDRGLGNTIYF. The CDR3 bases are TGTGCCAGCAGCCAGATCTGGGACAGGGGGCTAGGAAACACCATATATTTT.

DNA for the CDR3: TGTGCCAGCAGCTTAGATGGCAACTCCTACAATGAGCAGTTCTTC. Protein: CASSLDGNSYNEQFF. The chain combines TRBV7-3 with TRBJ2-1; unclear D gene. V was shortened by 2 bases and J by 0 bases, with 8 bases between the two germline ends. Germline values: CDR1 SGHTA, CDR2 FQGTGA. The CDR3 has 15 residues.

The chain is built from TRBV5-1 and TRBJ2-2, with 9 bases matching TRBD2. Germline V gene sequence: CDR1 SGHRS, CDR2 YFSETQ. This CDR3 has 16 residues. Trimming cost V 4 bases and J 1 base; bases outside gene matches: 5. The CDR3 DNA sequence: TGCGCCAGCAGCGGCCCTAGCGGGGTGAACACCGGGGAGCTGTTTTTT. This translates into CASSGPSGVNTGELFF.

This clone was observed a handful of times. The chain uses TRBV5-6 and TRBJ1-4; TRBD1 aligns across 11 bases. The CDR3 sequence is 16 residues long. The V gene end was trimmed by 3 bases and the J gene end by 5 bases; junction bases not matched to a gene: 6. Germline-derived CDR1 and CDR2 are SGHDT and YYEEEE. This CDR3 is CASSSGQGAANEKLFF. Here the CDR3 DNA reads TGTGCCAGCAGCTCAGGACAGGGGGCGGCAAATGAAAAACTGTTTTTT.

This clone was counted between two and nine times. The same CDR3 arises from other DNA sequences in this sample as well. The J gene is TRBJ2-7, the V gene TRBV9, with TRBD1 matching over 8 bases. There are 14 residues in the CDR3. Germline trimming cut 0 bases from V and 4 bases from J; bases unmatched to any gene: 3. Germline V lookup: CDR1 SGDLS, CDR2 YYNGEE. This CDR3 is CASSVGQGAYEQYF. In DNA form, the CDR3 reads TGTGCCAGCAGCGTAGGCCAGGGGGCTTACGAGCAGTACTTC.

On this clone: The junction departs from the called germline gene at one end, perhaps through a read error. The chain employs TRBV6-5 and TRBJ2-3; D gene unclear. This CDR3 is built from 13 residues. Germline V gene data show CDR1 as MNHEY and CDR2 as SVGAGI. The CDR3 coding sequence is TGTGCCAGCAGTGACTCGACTACAGATACGCAGTATTTT. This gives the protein CASSDSTTDTQYF.

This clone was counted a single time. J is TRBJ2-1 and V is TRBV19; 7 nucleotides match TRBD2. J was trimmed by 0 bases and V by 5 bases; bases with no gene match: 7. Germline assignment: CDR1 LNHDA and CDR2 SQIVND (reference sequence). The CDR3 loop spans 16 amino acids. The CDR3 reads CASSSISGSSYNEQFF. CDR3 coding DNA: TGTGCCAGTAGTTCGATTAGCGGGTCCTCCTACAATGAGCAGTTCTTC. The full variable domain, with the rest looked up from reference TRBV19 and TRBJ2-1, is DGGITQSPKYLFRKEGQNVTLSCEQNLNHDAMYWYRQDPGQGLRLIYYSQIVNDFQKGDIAEGYSVSREKKESFPLTVTSAQKNPTAFYLCASSSISGSSYNEQFFGPGTRLTVL.

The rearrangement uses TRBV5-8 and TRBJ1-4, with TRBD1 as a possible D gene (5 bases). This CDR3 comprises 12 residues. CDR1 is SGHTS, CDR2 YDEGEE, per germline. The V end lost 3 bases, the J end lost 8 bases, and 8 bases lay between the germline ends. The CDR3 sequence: CASSSGSEKLFF. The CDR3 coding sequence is TGTGCCAGCAGCTCAGGGTCGGAAAAACTGTTTTTT.

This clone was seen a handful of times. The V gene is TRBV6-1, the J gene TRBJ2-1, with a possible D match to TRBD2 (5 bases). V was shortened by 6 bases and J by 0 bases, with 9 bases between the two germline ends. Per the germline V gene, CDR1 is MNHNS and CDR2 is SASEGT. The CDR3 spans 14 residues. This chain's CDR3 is CASSEGSSYNEQFF. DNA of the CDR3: TGTGCCAGCAGCGAGGGTTCCTCCTACAATGAGCAGTTCTTC.

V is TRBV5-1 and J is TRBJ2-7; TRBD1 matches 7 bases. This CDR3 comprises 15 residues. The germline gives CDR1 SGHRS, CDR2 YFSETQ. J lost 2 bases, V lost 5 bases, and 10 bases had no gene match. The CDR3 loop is CASSYSTGVAYEQYF. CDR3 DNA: TGCGCCAGCAGTTATAGCACAGGGGTGGCCTACGAGCAGTACTTC.

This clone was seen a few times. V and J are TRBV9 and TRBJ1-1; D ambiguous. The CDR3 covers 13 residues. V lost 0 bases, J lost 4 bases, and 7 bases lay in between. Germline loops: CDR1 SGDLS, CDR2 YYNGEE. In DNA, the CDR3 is TGTGCCAGCAGCGTAGACTGGGCCACTGAAGCTTTCTTT. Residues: CASSVDWATEAFF.

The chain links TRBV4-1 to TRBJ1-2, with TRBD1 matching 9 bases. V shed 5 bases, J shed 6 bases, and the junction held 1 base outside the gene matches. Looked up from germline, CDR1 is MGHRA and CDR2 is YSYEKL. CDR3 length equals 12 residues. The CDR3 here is CASSRQGDGYTF. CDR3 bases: TGCGCCAGCAGCAGACAGGGGGATGGCTACACCTTC.

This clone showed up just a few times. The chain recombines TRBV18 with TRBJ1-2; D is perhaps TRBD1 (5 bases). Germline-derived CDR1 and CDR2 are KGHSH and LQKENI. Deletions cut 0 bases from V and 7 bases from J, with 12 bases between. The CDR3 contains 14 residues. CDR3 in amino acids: CASSPPAGNSGYTF. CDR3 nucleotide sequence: TGTGCCAGCTCACCACCCGCAGGGAATTCTGGCTACACCTTC.

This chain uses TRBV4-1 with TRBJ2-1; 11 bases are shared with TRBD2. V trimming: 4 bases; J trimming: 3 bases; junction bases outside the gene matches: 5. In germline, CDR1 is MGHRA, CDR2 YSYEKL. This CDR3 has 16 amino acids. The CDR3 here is CASSRETSGVYNEQFF. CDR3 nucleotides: TGCGCCAGCAGCCGAGAGACTAGCGGGGTCTACAATGAGCAGTTCTTC.

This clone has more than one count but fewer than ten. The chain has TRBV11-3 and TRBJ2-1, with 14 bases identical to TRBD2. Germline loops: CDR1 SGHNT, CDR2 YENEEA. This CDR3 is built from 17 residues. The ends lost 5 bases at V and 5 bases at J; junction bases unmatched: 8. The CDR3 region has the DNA TGTGCCAGCAGCCGAGGGACTAGCGGGGGACGAAACAATGAGCAGTTCTTC. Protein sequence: CASSRGTSGGRNNEQFF.

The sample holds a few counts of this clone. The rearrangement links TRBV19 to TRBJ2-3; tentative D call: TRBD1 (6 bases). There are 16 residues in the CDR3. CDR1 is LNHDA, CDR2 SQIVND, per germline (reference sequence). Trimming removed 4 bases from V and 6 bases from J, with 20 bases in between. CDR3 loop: CASSKFGDKGSDTQYF. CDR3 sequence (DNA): TGTGCCAGTAGTAAATTTGGGGACAAGGGCTCCGATACGCAGTATTTT.

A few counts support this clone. CDR3 protein: CASSSRQGGTYEQYF. For the CDR3, the DNA is TGTGCCAGCAGTTCCAGACAGGGAGGCACCTACGAGCAGTACTTC. The chain links TRBV6-5 to TRBJ2-7; possible D gene TRBD1, 7 bases. The CDR3 length is 15 residues. Germline V CDR1 and CDR2: MNHEY, SVGAGI. Deletions cut 4 bases from V and 2 bases from J, with 15 bases between.

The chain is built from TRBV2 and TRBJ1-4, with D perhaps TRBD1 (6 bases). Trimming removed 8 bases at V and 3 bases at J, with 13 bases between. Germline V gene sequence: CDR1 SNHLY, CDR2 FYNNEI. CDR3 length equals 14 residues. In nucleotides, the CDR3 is TGTGCCAGCCTGAGGGGGGGAGCTAATGAAAAACTGTTTTTT. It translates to CASLRGGANEKLFF.